This T cell receptor (beta chain) was sequenced in a study of beta chain features in type 1 diabetes (dated by TCRdb to about 2018). In terms of the full investigation: Mean age, gender distribution, total cell number and subset yield did not differ between patients and healthy donors. A total of 107,917,701 sorted cells were examined across all samples, and the number of cells per subset was strongly correlated with RNA yield. The study compared the TCRB repertoires of sorted circulating CD4+ T cell subsets in recently diagnosed type 1 diabetes patients with those in matched healthy donors. Naive and central memory subsets were obtained from all 28 donors, but regulatory and stem cell-like memory subsets were isolated from only 8 patients and about 8 healthy donors. The full study reports these points: Because cDNA rather than genomic DNA was sequenced, highly expressing activated cells could have been over-represented, although no difference in activation and CD3 levels was found between groups. PCR may preferentially amplify shorter templates, but because patient and control samples were amplified and corrected together, any resulting skew would affect both groups equally. In all four CD4+ subsets, TCRB CDR3 length was moderately but significantly shorter in type 1 diabetes patients. Because small numbers of individuals were included in the HLA sub-analyses, any influence of HLA type on TCRB rearrangement was left unresolved. Fewer insertions and more nucleotide deletions at VDJ recombination sites were observed in patients with type 1 diabetes, implying thymic rearrangement abnormalities. Naive, central memory and regulatory TCRB repertoires appeared more similar among patients than among healthy donors.

A remark on this clone: Its antigen is still unknown. Base qualities are not at hand, and no much larger clone is one base apart.

Each donor gave one peripheral blood draw, roughly 0.11 L on average, collected into heparinised tubes. Naive, central memory, regulatory and stem cell-like memory CD4+ T cells were sorted on a BD FACSAria II using a panel including CD45RO, CCR7, CD25, CD127, CD95 and CD27. Every sorted population had a purity above 95%. Right away, PBMCs were isolated by Lymphoprep density gradient centrifugation and were stained directly, with no culture step. So that batch effects would be minimized, each experiment stained and sorted samples in pairs, pairing one healthy donor with one patient. All of the isolated RNA was reverse transcribed with the High Capacity cDNA Reverse Transcription Kit, so expressed TCRB transcripts were sequenced. Naive, central memory and regulatory T cell samples underwent deep immunoSEQ sequencing, averaging around 4 million total reads per sample. Sorted cells were lysed in RLT buffer, and RNA was extracted using DNase-treated RNeasy Micro or Mini kits according to cell number. Each cell subset was processed separately to prevent cross-contamination, with patient and healthy donor samples processed together. Using the immunoSEQ multiplex PCR, TCRB sequences were amplified from cDNA into 87-bp fragments spanning the CDR3 region. Sequencing of the amplicons was performed on the Illumina HiSeq platform. The original methods were these. Synthetic template baselines were used to correct PCR bias computationally, reads within Hamming distance 2 were collapsed together, and singletons that could not be merged were discarded. Reads were aligned against IMGT so that V, D and J genes, CDR3 length and insertions or deletions at six rearrangement sites could be assigned. Within each subset, clonotype counts were normalized to the number of sorted cells before true diversity and Gini coefficients were calculated with the tcR R package. The overlap coefficient, calculated on TCRB nucleotide sequences, was used to quantify repertoire sharing. Out-of-frame TCRB sequences from naive cells were analyzed to stand in for the pre-selection repertoire. TCRdb mirrors the immuneACCESS table, restricted to in-frame sequences. Some clones are absent from its copies; in checked studies, under half trace to an unresolved V gene, and the reason for the others is unknown. From that table come the V and J calls and clone size; the DNA was used to work out D and trimming. The sample table contains about 230,000 clones; only one count was recorded for 9.6% of them. The ten biggest clones cover about 0.037% of the sample.

Sequencing was performed on naive CD4+ T cells from blood. This specimen's cell subset or site label, interpreted: true naive CD4+ T cells. This clonotype originated in a woman between 18 and 30 years old in good health.

In nucleotide form, the sequence is TGTGCCAGCTCACCAGGAGCGGGCCAGTCCTACAATGAGCAGTTCTTC. The encoded protein is CASSPGAGQSYNEQFF. The chain employs TRBV18 and TRBJ2-1; the D segment could be TRBD2, given 6 matching bases. Per the germline V gene, KGHSH is the CDR1 and LQKENI is the CDR2. Trimming costs V 2 bases and J 1 base, and their ends lie 12 bases apart. The CDR3 covers 16 residues, taking in both the cysteine and the phenylalanine. The read is trimmed to its CDR3 DNA, 48 bases read in frame from base 1.